This T cell receptor (beta chain) was sequenced for a study of blood T cell repertoires in COVID-19. Study overall: PBMCs, B-cell-depleted T cells, or T cells provided the cDNA or gDNA that made up the material.

Trimming removed 5 bases from V and 4 bases from J, with 10 bases in between. Germline CDR1 is MDHEN and CDR2 is SYDVKM. There are 13 residues in the CDR3. Original methodology: Amplifying reference gene primers gave estimates of nucleated cell counts. The repertoire was sequenced with immunoSEQ multiplex PCR; TCRdb's copy has only in-frame clones and lacks some. V, J and clone size are taken as reported in that table, and D and trimming were inferred from the DNA itself. The data show 30,000 to 40,000 clones, almost 90% seen once. The receptor was derived from a human donor with active COVID-19. The donor label of this sample is uncertain. The V call is TRBV28, the J call TRBJ2-3; D possibly corresponds to TRBD2 (6 bases). What was sequenced was peripheral blood. The CDR3 DNA reads TGTGCCAGCAGTCCCGGGGGATCAGATACGCAGTATTTT. It specifies CASSPGGSDTQYF.